A single sample is the source of the 27 T cell receptor beta chains below, sequenced in a study of T-cell memory formation after mild COVID-19. TCRdb recomputed calls from the 5' RACE reads with MiXCR, one row per CDR3 protein. Of around 420,000 distinct CDR3 sequences in the sample, less than 25% are singletons; the top ten hold 8.5% to 10%. Sequencing used PBMCs or a T cell subset sorted from them (not recorded which). Receptor source: an adult woman who had mild COVID-19 (a few samples of this study predate the infection). Cell type and time point are not known.

This chain connects TRBV5-1 to TRBJ2-1; no definite D call. V lost 7 bases, J lost 0 bases, and 14 bases lay in between. Looked up from germline, CDR1 is SGHRS and CDR2 is YFSETQ. This CDR3 region has 15 residues. The chain's CDR3 is CASVPLRSSYNEQFF. In nucleotides, the CDR3 is TGCGCCAGCGTCCCCCTGAGGAGCTCCTACAATGAGCAGTTCTTC.

This clonotype has only a few counts. The chain has TRBV5-1 and TRBJ2-3; the D is unclear. The CDR3 sequence is 15 residues long. The V end lost 0 bases, the J end lost 3 bases, and 11 bases lay between the germline ends. Per the germline V gene, CDR1 is SGHRS and CDR2 is YFSETQ. The DNA of the CDR3 is TGCGCCAGCAGCTTGGTTTCAGTAGAAACAGATACGCAGTATTTT. Its protein product is CASSLVSVETDTQYF.

In DNA form, the CDR3 reads TGTGCCAGCAGCGTAGGAGGGGGCCGGTCCTACAATGAGCAGTTCTTC. Its translation: CASSVGGGRSYNEQFF. The V gene is TRBV9, the J gene TRBJ2-1; 7 bases align to TRBD1. Per the germline V gene, CDR1 is SGDLS and CDR2 is YYNGEE. Germline trimming cut 0 bases from V and 1 base from J; bases unmatched to any gene: 4. The CDR3 consists of 16 residues.

V is TRBV6-2 or TRBV6-3 and J is TRBJ2-5; 7 bases align to TRBD1. J gave up 4 bases and V 8 bases, and 13 bases lay outside the gene matches. Germline CDR1 and CDR2: MNHEY and SVGEGT. This CDR3 comprises 15 residues. DNA for the CDR3: TGTGCCAGCCGCACTCCGACAGGGACGTCAGAGACCCAGTACTTC. It codes for CASRTPTGTSETQYF.

This chain joins TRBV12-3 or TRBV12-4 and TRBJ2-3; the D gene could be TRBD1 or TRBD2 (6 bases each). V was pared by 4 bases and J by 4 bases, with 15 bases between. The CDR3 extends over 15 amino acids. DNA for the CDR3: TGTGCCAGCAGTTCCCTTCGGAGGGGGGCAGATACGCAGTATTTT. This codes for CASSSLRRGADTQYF.

This clonotype was seen only a few times. V gene TRBV5-1 combines with J gene TRBJ1-2; TRBD1 might be the D (5 bases). The CDR3 is 14 residues long. Trimming shortened V by 0 bases and J by 5 bases, and 11 bases separated the two germline ends. The germline V gene encodes CDR1 SGHRS and CDR2 YFSETQ. CDR3 bases: TGCGCCAGCAGCTTGGTCGGGGGGAAATATGGCTACACCTTC. Translating it yields CASSLVGGKYGYTF.

The table lists this clonotype with a few counts. The CDR3 nucleotides are TGCGCCAGCAGCGCAGGACAGGGGGCGAGTGGCTACACCTTC. Translation gives CASSAGQGASGYTF. This rearrangement joins TRBV5-1 to TRBJ1-2, with 11 bases identical to TRBD1. The CDR3 length is 14 residues. Trimming removed 4 bases from V and 7 bases from J; junction bases left unmatched: 6. Germline V CDR1 and CDR2: SGHRS, YFSETQ.

This clonotype occurred a few times. CDR3 in DNA: TGTGCCAGCAGTTTACCGGGACAGAGCTCCTACGAGCAGTACTTC. It specifies CASSLPGQSSYEQYF. The chain has TRBV6-1 and TRBJ2-7, with 7 bases fitting TRBD1. The germline V gene encodes CDR1 MNHNS and CDR2 SASEGT. The length of the CDR3 is 15 residues. Trimming at V came to 5 bases and at J to 0 bases, leaving 7 bases not matched to a gene.

The rearrangement uses TRBV20-1 and TRBJ2-2; 10 bases fit TRBD2. The CDR3 runs 18 residues. V was pared by 5 bases and J by 2 bases, with 14 bases of the junction left unmatched. Germline V lookup: CDR1 DFQATT, CDR2 SNEGSKA (reference sequence). The CDR3 DNA follows: TGCAGTGCTCCCACGGACCGCCTAGCGGGGGATAACACCGGGGAGCTGTTTTTT. This translates into CSAPTDRLAGDNTGELFF.

V gene TRBV14 combines with J gene TRBJ1-3; no clear D gene. Germline V gene sequence: CDR1 SGHDN, CDR2 FVKESK. Trimming pared 4 bases from V and 0 bases from J, leaving 13 bases between. The CDR3 spans 16 residues. For the CDR3, the DNA is TGTGCCAGCAGCCGGTGGATGGAGGACTCTGGAAACACCATATATTTT. Translation gives CASSRWMEDSGNTIYF.

This clonotype turned up a few times. The chain couples TRBV5-1 to TRBJ1-5, with a tentative D call TRBD1 (5 bases). The V gene lost 4 bases and the J gene lost 2 bases, with 13 bases spanning the gap. The CDR3 has 15 residues. Germline V lookup: CDR1 SGHRS, CDR2 YFSETQ. CDR3 bases: TGCGCCAGCAGCCCTAATGGGGGGGGCAATCAGCCCCAGCATTTT. Protein product: CASSPNGGGNQPQHF.

This clonotype has a single count. V is TRBV4-2 and J is TRBJ2-3, with 8 bases aligning to TRBD2. Germline-derived CDR1 and CDR2 are LGHNA and YNFKEQ. The length of the CDR3 is 13 residues. Losses at the gene ends were 3 bases for V and 9 bases for J; bases not matched to a gene: 5. CDR3 residues: CASSQESSGTQYF. The CDR3 DNA reads as TGTGCCAGCAGCCAGGAATCTAGCGGGACGCAGTATTTT.

This clonotype was counted a few times. The chain employs TRBV7-2 and TRBJ2-3; 7 bases fit TRBD2. The germline gives CDR1 SGHTA, CDR2 FQGNSA. This CDR3 is built from 15 residues. V trimming: 5 bases; J trimming: 2 bases; junction bases outside the gene matches: 7. The CDR3 coding sequence is TGTGCCAGCAGCCGGAGCGGGGCCTACACAGATACGCAGTATTTT. This gives the protein CASSRSGAYTDTQYF.

CDR3 sequence (DNA): TGTGCCAGCAGCGGACCCGGGACTCTACATCGGGGGCCAGAGACCCAGTACTTC. Translation gives CASSGPGTLHRGPETQYF. The chain carries TRBV2 and TRBJ2-5; D might be TRBD1 or TRBD2, each matching 6 bases. V shed 6 bases and J shed 4 bases, with 27 bases lying between them. Per the germline V gene, CDR1 is SNHLY and CDR2 is FYNNEI. The CDR3 has 18 amino acids.

The CDR3 DNA follows: TGTGCCAGCAGCCGGGACTTTAGTACGATATGGTTCTTC. Amino acids: CASSRDFSTIWFF. The chain is built from TRBV2 and TRBJ2-1; maybe TRBD2 (6 bases). The CDR3 is 13 amino acids. Trimming left V 6 bases short and J 15 bases short, with 21 bases between. The V gene's germline CDR1 is SNHLY and CDR2 FYNNEI.

The CDR3 loop reads CASSYGGGGNTIYF. CDR3 sequence (DNA): TGTGCCAGCAGTTACGGGGGAGGTGGAAACACCATATATTTT. The chain is built from TRBV6-6 and TRBJ1-3, with D possibly TRBD1 on 5 matching bases. Per the germline V gene, CDR1 is MNHNY and CDR2 is SVGAGI (reference sequence). V was trimmed by 2 bases and J by 3 bases, leaving 8 bases between them. The CDR3 covers 14 residues.

This clonotype was observed a handful of times. The V call is TRBV7-6, the J call TRBJ2-5, with 10 bases lining up with TRBD2. The CDR3 sequence is 15 residues long. The ends lost 2 bases at V and 4 bases at J; junction bases unmatched: 4. CDR1 is SGHVS and CDR2 is FNYEAQ in the germline V gene. CDR3 nucleotide sequence: TGTGCCAGCAGCTTAAGCGGGAGGGCCTTAGAGACCCAGTACTTC. This codes for CASSLSGRALETQYF.

This chain uses TRBV24-1 with TRBJ1-2; a weak D match, TRBD1 (5 bases). Germline V lookup: CDR1 KGHDR, CDR2 SFDVKD. This CDR3 has 13 amino acids. V dropped 5 bases and J dropped 6 bases, with 12 bases sitting between them. The CDR3 DNA follows: TGTGCCACCAGTGCGTCGGGGGAGGATGGCTACACCTTC. Residues: CATSASGEDGYTF.

This sequence joins TRBV3-1 and TRBJ1-1; tentatively, D is TRBD1 (5 bases). The V gene lost 0 bases and the J gene lost 5 bases, with 22 bases spanning the gap. The V gene's germline CDR1 is LGHDT and CDR2 YNNKEL (reference sequence). The CDR3 loop spans 18 amino acids. The CDR3 spells CASSQEWSSAGLGTEAFF. The CDR3 DNA follows: TGTGCCAGCAGCCAAGAATGGTCGAGCGCAGGGCTTGGGACTGAAGCTTTCTTT.

This clonotype was detected many times. The V gene is TRBV11-2, the J gene TRBJ2-5, with 7 bases that match TRBD2. J was trimmed by 5 bases and V by 3 bases; bases with no gene match: 12. The V gene's germline CDR1 is SGHAT and CDR2 FQNNGV. CDR3 length: 16 residues. DNA for the CDR3: TGTGCCAGCAGCTTGGGAGGAGGGAGGGCCATGGAGACCCAGTACTTC. Translated, it gives CASSLGGGRAMETQYF.

This clonotype was seen a few times. The chain has TRBV29-1 and TRBJ2-2; D call uncertain. The CDR3 contains 13 residues. The V gene's germline CDR1 is SQVTM and CDR2 ANQGSEA. V lost 0 bases and J lost 6, with 8 bases in between. CDR3 sequence reads: CSVEDGYSGELFF. The CDR3 DNA follows: TGCAGCGTTGAAGACGGATACTCCGGGGAGCTGTTTTTT.

The J gene is TRBJ1-1, the V gene TRBV12-3 or TRBV12-4; D perhaps matches TRBD1 (5 bases). Trimming shortened V by 3 bases and J by 1 base, and 9 bases separated the two germline ends. CDR3 length: 14 amino acids. The CDR3 bases are TGTGCCAGCAGTTTGCGGAGGGGGAACACTGAAGCTTTCTTT. Its translation: CASSLRRGNTEAFF.

This clonotype was counted a single time. The chain uses TRBV20-1 and TRBJ1-4; TRBD1 agrees at 7 bases. This CDR3 comprises 14 residues. The V segment lost 5 bases and the J segment 7 bases; nucleotides outside the gene matches: 10. Germline V gene data show CDR1 as DFQATT and CDR2 as SNEGSKA (reference sequence). CDR3: CSAGGQAEGEKLFF. Here the CDR3 DNA reads TGCAGTGCTGGCGGACAGGCGGAGGGTGAAAAACTGTTTTTT.

The chain couples TRBV9 to TRBJ1-2, with TRBD1 matching 9 bases. CDR3 length: 16 amino acids. The trim removed 3 bases at V and 2 bases at J, leaving 8 bases unmatched. CDR1 is SGDLS, CDR2 YYNGEE, per germline. The CDR3 is CASSDPRDRANYGYTF. CDR3 in DNA: TGTGCCAGCAGCGACCCTAGGGACAGGGCAAACTATGGCTACACCTTC.

This clonotype has more than one count but fewer than ten. The V and J genes are TRBV29-1 and TRBJ2-4, with 7 bases matching TRBD2. Per the germline V gene, CDR1 is SQVTM and CDR2 is ANQGSEA. This CDR3 region has 14 residues. V lost 5 bases to trimming and J lost 0 bases; unmatched junction nucleotides: 4. CDR3 nucleotide sequence: TGCAGCGTTTCTAGCGGCCTAGCCAAAAACATTCAGTACTTC. This translates into CSVSSGLAKNIQYF. The full variable domain, in which reference TRBV29-1 and TRBJ2-4 provide the parts outside the CDR3, is SAVISQKPSRDICQRGTSLTIQCQVDSQVTMMFWYRQQPGQSLTLIATANQGSEATYESGFVIDKFPISRPNLTFSTLTVSNMSPEDSSIYLCSVSSGLAKNIQYFGAGTRLSVL.

This sequence joins TRBV29-1 and TRBJ1-2; TRBD1 agrees at 7 bases. Per germline, CDR1 SQVTM and CDR2 ANQGSEA. V shed 7 bases, J shed 5 bases, and the junction held 10 bases outside the gene matches. The CDR3 is made up of 13 amino acids. Here the CDR3 DNA reads TGCAGCGCTGGAATCAGGGGGTCGTATGGCTACACCTTC. Protein product: CSAGIRGSYGYTF.

CDR3 in amino acids: CATSSTGAGYGYTF. Here the CDR3 DNA reads TGTGCCACAAGTTCCACAGGGGCCGGCTATGGCTACACCTTC. This sequence joins TRBV24-1 and TRBJ1-2; 7 positions agree with TRBD1. Per germline, CDR1 KGHDR and CDR2 SFDVKD. The V and J ends lost 10 bases and 4 bases, in that order; junction bases with no gene match: 11. The CDR3 loop spans 14 amino acids.